These 5 T cell receptor beta chains were sequenced from one sample in a study of blood T cell repertoires in COVID-19. Libraries were prepared by immunoSEQ multiplex PCR; TCRdb keeps only in-frame clonotypes and omits some of them. This table has some 62,000 clones, around 82% appearing once. The sequenced material came from peripheral blood. The source of these receptors is a man aged 55-75 years with COVID-19, enrolled during active disease.

The V gene is TRBV19, the J gene TRBJ1-5; D unresolved. V was trimmed by 5 bases and J by 4 bases, leaving 6 bases between them. Germline V lookup: CDR1 LNHDA, CDR2 SQIVND (reference sequence). The CDR3 covers 12 residues. The CDR3 DNA is TGTGCCAGTAGTTCGAGGAATCAGCCCCAGCATTTT. Translating gives CASSSRNQPQHF.

V is TRBV5-4 and J is TRBJ2-2; unclear D gene. Germline lookup yields CDR1 SGHNT and CDR2 YYREEE (reference sequence). The CDR3 is made up of 14 amino acids. V was clipped by 4 bases and J by 0 bases, with 7 bases between them. CDR3 in amino acids: CASSPGSNTGELFF. The CDR3, as DNA: TGTGCCAGCAGCCCGGGTTCGAACACCGGGGAGCTGTTTTTT.

V and J are TRBV6-5 and TRBJ2-1; 7 nucleotides line up with TRBD1. The germline V gene encodes CDR1 MNHEY and CDR2 SVGAGI. V dropped 11 bases and J dropped 2; count of bases not matched to a gene: 3. The CDR3 consists of 12 residues. The CDR3 spells CASGTAYNEQFF. The CDR3 DNA sequence: TGTGCCTCTGGGACAGCCTACAATGAGCAGTTCTTC.

In its sample, this clone was seen a few times. This rearrangement joins TRBV3-1 (or the pseudogene TRBV3-2) to TRBJ1-2, with D possibly matching TRBD1 (5 bases). Germline assignment: CDR1 LGHDT and CDR2 YNNKEL (reference sequence). Trimming removed 0 bases from V and 8 bases from J, with 16 bases in between. This CDR3 comprises 15 residues. CDR3 sequence: CASSQDRRGPGGYTF. DNA of the CDR3: TGTGCCAGCAGCCAAGATCGGAGGGGACCTGGCGGCTACACCTTC.

CDR3 sequence: CASSAPQGHEQFF. The CDR3 region has the DNA TGTGCCAGCAGCGCCCCACAGGGCCATGAGCAGTTCTTC. The chain joins TRBV11-1 to TRBJ2-1; tentative D call: TRBD1 (6 bases). Per germline, CDR1 SGHAT and CDR2 FQDESV (reference sequence). V gave up 5 bases and J gave up 8 bases, with 13 bases separating them. CDR3 length: 13 residues.